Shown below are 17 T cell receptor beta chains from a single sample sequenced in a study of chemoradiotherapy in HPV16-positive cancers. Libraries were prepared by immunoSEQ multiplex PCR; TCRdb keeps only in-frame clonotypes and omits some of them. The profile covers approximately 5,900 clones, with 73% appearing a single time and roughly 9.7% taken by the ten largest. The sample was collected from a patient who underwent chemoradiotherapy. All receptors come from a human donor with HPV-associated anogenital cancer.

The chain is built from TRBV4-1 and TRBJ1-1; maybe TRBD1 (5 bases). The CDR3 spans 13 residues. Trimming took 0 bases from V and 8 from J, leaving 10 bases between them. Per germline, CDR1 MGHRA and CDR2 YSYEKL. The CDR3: CASSQDLGREAFF. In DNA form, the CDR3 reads TGCGCCAGCAGCCAAGATCTGGGGCGAGAAGCTTTCTTT.

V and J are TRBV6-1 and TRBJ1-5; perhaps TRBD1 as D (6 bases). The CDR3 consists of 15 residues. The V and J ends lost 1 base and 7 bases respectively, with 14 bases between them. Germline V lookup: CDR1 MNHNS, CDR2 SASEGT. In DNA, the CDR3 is TGTGCCAGCAGTGAAGGTAACAGGGAGAACCAGCCCCAGCATTTT. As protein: CASSEGNRENQPQHF.

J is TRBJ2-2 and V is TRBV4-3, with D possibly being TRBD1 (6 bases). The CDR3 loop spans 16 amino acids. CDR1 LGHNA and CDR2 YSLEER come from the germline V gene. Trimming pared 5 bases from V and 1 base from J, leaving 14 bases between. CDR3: CASSEQQGRNTGELFF. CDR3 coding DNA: TGCGCCAGCAGCGAACAACAGGGACGGAACACCGGGGAGCTGTTTTTT.

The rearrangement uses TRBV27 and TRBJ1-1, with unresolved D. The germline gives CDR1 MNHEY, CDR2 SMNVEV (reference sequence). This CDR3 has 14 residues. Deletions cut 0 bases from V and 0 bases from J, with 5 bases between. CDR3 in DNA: TGTGCCAGCAGTTTATCAACAGTGAACACTGAAGCTTTCTTT. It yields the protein CASSLSTVNTEAFF.

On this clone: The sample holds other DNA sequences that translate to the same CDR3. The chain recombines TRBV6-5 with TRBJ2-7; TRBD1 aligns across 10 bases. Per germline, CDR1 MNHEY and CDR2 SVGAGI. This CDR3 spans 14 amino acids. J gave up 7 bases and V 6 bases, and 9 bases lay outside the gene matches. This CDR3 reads CASRRGTGAGEQYF. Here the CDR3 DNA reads TGTGCCAGCAGGAGGGGGACAGGGGCGGGGGAGCAGTACTTC.

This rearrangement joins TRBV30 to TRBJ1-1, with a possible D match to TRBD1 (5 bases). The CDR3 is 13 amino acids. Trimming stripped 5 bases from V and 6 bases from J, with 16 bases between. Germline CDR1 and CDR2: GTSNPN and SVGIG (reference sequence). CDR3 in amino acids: CAWGLRGGAEAFF. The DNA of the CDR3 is TGTGCCTGGGGGCTGCGGGGGGGAGCTGAAGCTTTCTTT.

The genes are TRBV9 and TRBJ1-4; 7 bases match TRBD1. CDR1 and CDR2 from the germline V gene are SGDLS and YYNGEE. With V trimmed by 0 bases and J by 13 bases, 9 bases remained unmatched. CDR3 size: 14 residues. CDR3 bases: TGTGCCAGCAGCGTAGCCCCAGGGGGGGGCCTACTGTTTTTT. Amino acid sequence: CASSVAPGGGLLFF.

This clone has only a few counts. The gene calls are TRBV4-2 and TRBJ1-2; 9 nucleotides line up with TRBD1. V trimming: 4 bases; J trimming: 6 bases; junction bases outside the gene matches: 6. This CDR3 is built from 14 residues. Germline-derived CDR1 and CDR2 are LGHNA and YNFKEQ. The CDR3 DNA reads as TGTGCCAGCAGCCGCTGGGACAGGGAAAATGGCTACACCTTC. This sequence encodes CASSRWDRENGYTF.

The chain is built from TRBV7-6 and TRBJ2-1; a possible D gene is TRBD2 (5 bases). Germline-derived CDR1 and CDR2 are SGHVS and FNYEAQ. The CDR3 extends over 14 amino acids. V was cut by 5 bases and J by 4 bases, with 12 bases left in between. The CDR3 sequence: CASSPRAAYNEQFF. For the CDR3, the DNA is TGTGCCAGCAGCCCGAGGGCAGCATACAATGAGCAGTTCTTC.

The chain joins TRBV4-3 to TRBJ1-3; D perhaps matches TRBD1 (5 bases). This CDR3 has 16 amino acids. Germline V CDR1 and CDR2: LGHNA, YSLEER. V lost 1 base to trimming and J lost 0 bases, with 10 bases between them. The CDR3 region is CASSQGGAGSGNTIYF. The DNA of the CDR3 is TGCGCCAGCAGCCAAGGGGGCGCCGGCTCTGGAAACACCATATATTTT.

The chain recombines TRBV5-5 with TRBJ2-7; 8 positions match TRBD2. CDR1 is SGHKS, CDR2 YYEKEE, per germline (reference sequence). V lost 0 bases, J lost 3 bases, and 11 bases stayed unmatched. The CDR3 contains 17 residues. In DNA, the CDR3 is TGTGCCAGCAGCTTGGCCTTTACGGGGGGGGGATACTACGAGCAGTACTTC. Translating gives CASSLAFTGGGYYEQYF.

DNA of the CDR3: TGTGCCAGCAGCCAAGCGGGGCAAGCGAACACCGGGGAGCTGTTTTTT. Its protein product is CASSQAGQANTGELFF. The gene calls are TRBV4-2 and TRBJ2-2, with D perhaps matching TRBD1 or TRBD2 (5 bases each). This CDR3 has 16 amino acids. Between the trimmed V and J ends, which lost 1 base and 0 bases, there was a span of 9 bases. Looked up from germline, CDR1 is LGHNA and CDR2 is YNFKEQ.

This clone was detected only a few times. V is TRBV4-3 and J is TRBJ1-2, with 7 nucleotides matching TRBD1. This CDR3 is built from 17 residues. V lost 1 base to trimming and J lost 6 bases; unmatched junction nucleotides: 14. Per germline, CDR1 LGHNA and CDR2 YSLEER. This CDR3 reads CASSQVVSGTAWDGYTF. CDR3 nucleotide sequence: TGCGCCAGCAGCCAAGTGGTCTCCGGGACAGCCTGGGATGGCTACACCTTC.

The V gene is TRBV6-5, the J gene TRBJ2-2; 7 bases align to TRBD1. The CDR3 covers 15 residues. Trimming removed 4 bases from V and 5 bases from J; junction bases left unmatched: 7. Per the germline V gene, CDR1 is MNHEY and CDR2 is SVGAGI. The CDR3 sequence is CASSFQRGLTGELFF. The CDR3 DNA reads TGTGCCAGCAGTTTTCAAAGGGGGCTGACCGGGGAGCTGTTTTTT.

The CDR3 spells CASSQSAGDTYEQYF. In nucleotides, the CDR3 is TGTGCCAGCAGCCAATCGGCGGGGGACACCTACGAGCAGTACTTC. This chain links TRBV4-2 with TRBJ2-7; the D gene is possibly TRBD2 (7 bases). The V and J ends lost 2 bases and 2 bases respectively, with 13 bases between them. CDR1 is LGHNA, CDR2 YNFKEQ, per germline. This CDR3 comprises 15 residues.

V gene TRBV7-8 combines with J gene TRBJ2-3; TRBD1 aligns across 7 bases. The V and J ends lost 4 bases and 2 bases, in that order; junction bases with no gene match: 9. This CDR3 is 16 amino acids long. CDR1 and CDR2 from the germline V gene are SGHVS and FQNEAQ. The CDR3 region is CASSSREGADTDTQYF. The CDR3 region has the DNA TGTGCCAGCAGCTCTAGAGAGGGGGCCGACACAGATACGCAGTATTTT.

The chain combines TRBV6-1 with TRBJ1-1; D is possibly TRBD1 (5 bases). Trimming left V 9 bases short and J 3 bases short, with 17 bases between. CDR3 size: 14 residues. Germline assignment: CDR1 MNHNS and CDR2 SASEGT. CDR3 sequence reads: CASNTVGGYTEAFF. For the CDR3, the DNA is TGTGCCAGTAACACAGTGGGGGGTTACACTGAAGCTTTCTTT.